The entry that follows covers one T cell receptor (beta chain) sequence. This entry comes from a study of control samples from healthy donors and cancer patients. Assay: immunoSEQ multiplex PCR; the TCRdb copy retains only in-frame clones and omits some. Among some 110,000 clones listed, approximately 90% were seen once. The source is a woman in her 70s in good health. The sample was blood.

The CDR3 reads CASSERGRSNTEAFF. The CDR3 DNA is TGTGCCAGTAGCGAGAGGGGGCGGTCCAACACTGAAGCTTTCTTT. The chain carries TRBV19 and TRBJ1-1, with TRBD1 identical over 7 bases. V lost 6 bases, J lost 2 bases, and 9 bases stayed unmatched. CDR3 length: 15 amino acids. Germline assignment: CDR1 LNHDA and CDR2 SQIVND (reference sequence).